What follows are 3 T cell receptor beta chains derived from one specimen sequenced in a study of cytomegalovirus exposure and HLA in healthy donors. It was with 60 Vbeta and 13 Jbeta primers that the PCR ran. Assay used: immunoSEQ multiplex PCR; TCRdb lists only in-frame clones, some missing. In the table there are about 170,000 clones, about 72% of which are singletons. Sequencing was performed on PBMCs. These receptors originate from a girl aged 5-17 years in good health and CMV-seronegative.

The rearrangement links TRBV5-6 to TRBJ2-4, with D perhaps TRBD2 (6 bases). The V gene lost 5 bases and the J gene lost 6 bases, with 15 bases spanning the gap. Germline CDR1 reads SGHDT; CDR2 reads YYEEEE. The CDR3 spans 14 residues. The CDR3 DNA sequence: TGTGCCAGCAGTCTGGAGGGTAACTCAAACATTCAGTACTTC. Amino acids: CASSLEGNSNIQYF.

The gene calls are TRBV6-5 and TRBJ1-5, with a weak D call TRBD1 (5 bases). The germline gives CDR1 MNHEY, CDR2 SVGAGI. V was cut by 6 bases and J by 3 bases, with 15 bases left in between. The CDR3 length is 15 residues. Here the CDR3 reads CASRPGGSSNQPQHF. The CDR3 DNA reads TGTGCCAGCAGACCTGGGGGGAGCTCCAATCAGCCCCAGCATTTT.

This clone has just one count. CDR3 residues: CASSPQGDTTEAFF. CDR3 in DNA: TGTGCCAGTAGTCCCCAGGGGGACACCACTGAAGCTTTCTTT. The chain carries TRBV19 and TRBJ1-1, with 7 nucleotides matching TRBD1. The CDR3 is made up of 14 amino acids. Germline trimming cut 5 bases from V and 4 bases from J; bases unmatched to any gene: 7. Germline V gives CDR1 LNHDA, CDR2 SQIVND (reference sequence).